This TCR beta chain was recorded in a study of blood T cell repertoires in COVID-19. At the level of the study: COVID-19 samples from acute and convalescent phases originated in the United States, Italy and Spain. PBMCs, B-cell-depleted T cells, or T cells were the source of the cDNA or gDNA that made up the material.

Measured with immunoSEQ multiplex PCR; TCRdb has only the in-frame clones, and not every one. Among about 310,000 clones listed, 87% were seen once. The CDR3 has 12 amino acids. CDR1 is SGHRS, CDR2 YFSETQ, per germline. V lost 4 bases and J lost 7, with 12 bases in between. The rearrangement uses TRBV5-1 and TRBJ2-7, with D perhaps TRBD2 (6 bases). This sequence was found in a man aged 45-60 years with active or convalescent COVID-19. The sequenced sample was peripheral blood. The CDR3 sequence: CASSPERGEQYF. The CDR3 coding sequence is TGCGCCAGCAGCCCGGAACGGGGGGAGCAGTACTTC.